This T cell receptor (beta chain) emerged from a study of cytomegalovirus exposure and HLA in healthy donors. Study in general: HLA-typed donors contributed 65 million to 85 million unique TCRs, which were held in an early data release. Findings of the study overall: The classifier, whose performance was assessed in both the original and validation cohorts, reportedly diagnosed cytomegalovirus status with high specificity and sensitivity. Presence/absence analyses treated sequencing depth as roughly uniform across donors. Excluded were some V segments that proved indistinguishable, including TRBV6-2 and TRBV6-3.

The CDR3 consists of 13 residues. Trimming took 0 bases from V and 11 from J, leaving 11 bases between them. Germline V gives CDR1 SGHTS, CDR2 YDEGEE. As for this clone: Its antigen is currently unknown.

In the PCR, 60 Vbeta and 13 Jbeta primers were used. Libraries were prepared by immunoSEQ multiplex PCR; TCRdb keeps only in-frame clonotypes and omits some of them. The sample spans about 200,000 clones; the ten largest clones claim approximately 6.9%. Sample: PBMCs. This receptor was identified in a man under 40 in good health and CMV-seronegative. The chain combines TRBV5-8 with TRBJ1-4; D might be TRBD1 (5 bases). The CDR3: CASSLDRRAKLFF. CDR3 in DNA: TGTGCCAGCAGCTTGGATCGCAGGGCCAAACTGTTTTTT.